The clone carrying this T cell receptor (beta chain) was picked up one time. Its antigen is not identified. Sample treatment: some 20 received Ad26.COV2.S at low or high dose, single or two shots; about 5 received placebo; per-sample allocation not given. Each sample was drawn 63 days after the first injection (of vaccine or placebo). Germline loops: CDR1 SGHVS, CDR2 FNYEAQ. Trimming removed 3 bases from V and 1 base from J; junction bases left unmatched: 4. CDR3 length: 17 residues. The data originate from a study of Ad26.COV2.S vaccination and SARS-CoV-2 variants. Study results and caveats: Among vaccine recipients, spike-specific TCR breadth exceeded that of placebo recipients. In vaccinated individuals, spike-specific CD8+ and CD4+ T cell responses reportedly displayed substantial breadth. Recipients of vaccine and of placebo showed similar breadth of their non-spike TCR repertoires. Overall T cell responses may have been underestimated by the analyses of TCR breadth and depth.

Sequencing used immunoSEQ multiplex PCR; TCRdb keeps in-frame clones, though not all of them. The sample records about 350,000 clones, roughly 91% being singletons. This sequence originates from a person aged 18 to 59 who received the Ad26.COV2.S COVID-19 vaccine or a placebo. The chain carries TRBV7-6 and TRBJ2-2; 11 bases are shared with TRBD2. The input for sequencing was peripheral blood, taken in a trial of Ad26.COV2.S vaccine versus placebo. The CDR3 nucleotides read TGTGCCAGCAGCTTCGGCACTAGCGGGGGGAACACCGGGGAGCTGTTTTTT. It specifies CASSFGTSGGNTGELFF.